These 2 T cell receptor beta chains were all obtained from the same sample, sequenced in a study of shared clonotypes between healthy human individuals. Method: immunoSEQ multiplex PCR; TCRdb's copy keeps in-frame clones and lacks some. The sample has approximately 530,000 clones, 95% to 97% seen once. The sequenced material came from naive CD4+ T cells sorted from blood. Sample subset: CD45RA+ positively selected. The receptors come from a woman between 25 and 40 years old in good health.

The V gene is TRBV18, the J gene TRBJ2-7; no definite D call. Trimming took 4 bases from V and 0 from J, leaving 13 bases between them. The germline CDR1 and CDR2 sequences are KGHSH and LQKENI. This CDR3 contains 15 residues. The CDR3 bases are TGTGCCAGCTCACTTGGCCAGGTGAGCTCCTACGAGCAGTACTTC. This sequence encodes CASSLGQVSSYEQYF.

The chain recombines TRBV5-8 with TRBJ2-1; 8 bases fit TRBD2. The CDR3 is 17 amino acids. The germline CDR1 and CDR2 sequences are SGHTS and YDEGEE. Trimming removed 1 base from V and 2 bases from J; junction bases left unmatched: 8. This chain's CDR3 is CASSLWISGITYNEQFF. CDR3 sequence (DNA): TGTGCCAGCAGCTTGTGGATTAGCGGGATCACCTACAATGAGCAGTTCTTC.